The source of this TCR beta chain is a study of cytomegalovirus exposure and HLA in healthy donors. Broader study findings: More clonal expansion characterized HLA-associated TCR beta chains than equally common others in a later analysis. The study reported that TCR beta sequences accurately predicted HLA-A and HLA-B alleles in most subjects.

The study ran its PCR with 60 Vbeta and 13 Jbeta primers. Some clones are missing from TCRdb's copy, which holds only in-frame ones; the method was immunoSEQ multiplex PCR. In the table there are about 160,000 clones, approximately 70% of which are singletons. CDR3 length equals 16 residues. With regard to this clone: Its antigen remains unknown.

Material: PBMCs. The chain couples TRBV7-5 to TRBJ2-5; no check of the table's D call, TRBD2, against the DNA was made. TRBV7-5 is an annotated pseudogene. This receptor was obtained from a man in his forties in good health and CMV-seropositive. CDR3 coding DNA: TGTGCCAGAAGCCCCGACCTAGCGGTGTACCAAGAGACCCAGTACTTC. The encoded protein is CARSPDLAVYQETQYF.